These T cell receptor beta chains were read from a single sample in a study of T cells in Graves' hyperthyroidism and ophthalmopathy. TCRdb ran MiXCR on the multiplex PCR reads and lists one entry per CDR3 protein. The sample includes approximately 510,000 distinct CDR3 sequences, 40% to 55% of them seen just once. The sequencing input was peripheral blood or thyroid tissue (not recorded which). Receptors were obtained from an adult woman with Graves' disease, either hyperthyroidism or ophthalmopathy (not recorded which). Both conserved end residues are part of each CDR3. Fields, in order: J gene, V gene, D gene, clone size, CDR3 DNA, CDR3 protein. A D gene is named only where the DNA matches it firmly. Clone size is given for some rows only: seen once, a few or many times, or a class if the clone is expanded.

j_gene: TRBJ2-5
v_gene: TRBV14
d_gene: -
abundance: -
CDR3nt: TGTGCCAGCAGCCAGGACTTACCGTTCCGGGAGACCCAGTACTTC
CDR3aa: CASSQDLPFRETQYF

j_gene: TRBJ1-1
v_gene: TRBV18
d_gene: -
abundance: few
CDR3nt: TGTGCCAGCTCACCATACTCTCCTGAAGCTTTCTTT
CDR3aa: CASSPYSPEAFF

j_gene: TRBJ2-5
v_gene: TRBV7-2
d_gene: -
abundance: -
CDR3nt: TGTGCCAGCAGCGCCCACCCACAGGGTCCCCAGTACTTC
CDR3aa: CASSAHPQGPQYF

j_gene: TRBJ2-3
v_gene: TRBV11-2
d_gene: -
abundance: few
CDR3nt: TGTGCCAGCAGCCCCCCTCACGGGAGAGCAGATACGCAGTATTTT
CDR3aa: CASSPPHGRADTQYF

j_gene: TRBJ1-2
v_gene: TRBV16
d_gene: TRBD1
abundance: -
CDR3nt: TGTGCCAGCAGCCTTGACAGGGCGGTCATTGGGTACACCTTC
CDR3aa: CASSLDRAVIGYTF

j_gene: TRBJ2-5
v_gene: TRBV6-6
d_gene: -
abundance: -
CDR3nt: TGTGCCAGCAGTTACGACATAGGGAAGGAGACCCAGTACTTC
CDR3aa: CASSYDIGKETQYF

j_gene: TRBJ2-7
v_gene: TRBV7-2
d_gene: -
abundance: -
CDR3nt: TGTGCCAGCAGCTGGGGACAAGGAGATTTCTACGAGCAGTACTTC
CDR3aa: CASSWGQGDFYEQYF

j_gene: TRBJ1-5
v_gene: TRBV10-3
d_gene: TRBD1
abundance: -
CDR3nt: TGTGCCATCGGGGACCAGGGGGAAGGTTTGTCCCAGCATTTT
CDR3aa: CAIGDQGEGLSQHF

j_gene: TRBJ1-5
v_gene: TRBV10-1
d_gene: TRBD1
abundance: once
CDR3nt: TGCGCCAGCAGTATGGACAGGGCGGTGATCAATCAGCCCCAGCATTTT
CDR3aa: CASSMDRAVINQPQHF

j_gene: TRBJ1-2
v_gene: TRBV7-8
d_gene: TRBD1
abundance: -
CDR3nt: TGTGCCAGCAGCACTATTACAGGGGGGGAATCTGGCTACACCTTC
CDR3aa: CASSTITGGESGYTF

j_gene: TRBJ2-7
v_gene: TRBV7-2
d_gene: TRBD2
abundance: many
CDR3nt: TGTGCCAGCAGCTTTAGGCGGGAGAGGTACGAGCAGTACTTC
CDR3aa: CASSFRRERYEQYF

j_gene: TRBJ1-1
v_gene: TRBV12-3/TRBV12-4
d_gene: -
abundance: -
CDR3nt: TGTGCCAGCAGAACAACAGGGTCGGCTTTCTTT
CDR3aa: CASRTTGSAFF

j_gene: TRBJ2-1
v_gene: TRBV2
d_gene: -
abundance: few
CDR3nt: TGTGCCAGCAGCGAGCTAGCAAACCATGAGCAGTTCTTC
CDR3aa: CASSELANHEQFF

j_gene: TRBJ2-5
v_gene: TRBV2
d_gene: TRBD2
abundance: many
CDR3nt: TGTGCCAATCGACTAGCGGGAGATCAAGAGACCCAGTACTTC
CDR3aa: CANRLAGDQETQYF

j_gene: TRBJ1-2
v_gene: TRBV7-2
d_gene: -
abundance: once
CDR3nt: TGTGCCAGCTCTTCGGGGTATCGCTACACCTTC
CDR3aa: CASSSGYRYTF

j_gene: TRBJ2-7
v_gene: TRBV6-5
d_gene: TRBD1
abundance: once
CDR3nt: TGTGCCAGCAGTGGGACAGAATCCTACGAGCAGTACTTC
CDR3aa: CASSGTESYEQYF

j_gene: TRBJ2-7
v_gene: TRBV29-1
d_gene: -
abundance: once
CDR3nt: TGTAGCGTTGGTGTCAGCCGCTACGAGCAGCACTTC
CDR3aa: CSVGVSRYEQHF

j_gene: TRBJ1-2
v_gene: TRBV5-1
d_gene: TRBD1
abundance: few
CDR3nt: TGCGCCAGCAGCTTGGGTCCGGGACAGGGTGTAGACGGCAATCATGGCTACACCTTC
CDR3aa: CASSLGPGQGVDGNHGYTF

j_gene: TRBJ1-1
v_gene: TRBV20-1
d_gene: -
abundance: -
CDR3nt: TGCAGTGCCGTTGAAGGAAGCGATGAAGCTTTCTTT
CDR3aa: CSAVEGSDEAFF

j_gene: TRBJ1-5
v_gene: TRBV19
d_gene: -
abundance: once
CDR3nt: TGTGCCAGCGGCGTCCTACAGGGTAGCGGTCAGCCCCAGCATTTT
CDR3aa: CASGVLQGSGQPQHF

j_gene: TRBJ2-7
v_gene: TRBV20-1
d_gene: -
abundance: few
CDR3nt: TGCAGTGTCCGGGGCGGCCGAACCTACGAGCAGTACTTC
CDR3aa: CSVRGGRTYEQYF

j_gene: TRBJ1-1
v_gene: TRBV11-2
d_gene: -
abundance: many
CDR3nt: TGTGCCAGCAGTTTCGGGTGGAACACTGAAGCTTTCTTT
CDR3aa: CASSFGWNTEAFF

j_gene: TRBJ2-5
v_gene: TRBV7-9
d_gene: -
abundance: many
CDR3nt: TGTGCCAGCAGCTTATCGGCAGGCAAAGAGACCCAGTACTTC
CDR3aa: CASSLSAGKETQYF

j_gene: TRBJ1-2
v_gene: TRBV25-1
d_gene: TRBD1
abundance: few
CDR3nt: TGTGCCAGCAGCGAAAGTTCAGGGGGCTTTTATGGCTACACCTTC
CDR3aa: CASSESSGGFYGYTF

j_gene: TRBJ1-2
v_gene: TRBV10-3
d_gene: -
abundance: few
CDR3nt: TGTGCCATCAGTGAGTCCCTGTATGGCTACACCTTC
CDR3aa: CAISESLYGYTF

j_gene: TRBJ1-2
v_gene: TRBV11-2
d_gene: -
abundance: many
CDR3nt: TGTGCCAGCGGTCCACAGGGCGCTGGCTACACCTTC
CDR3aa: CASGPQGAGYTF

j_gene: TRBJ2-7
v_gene: TRBV5-1
d_gene: -
abundance: many
CDR3nt: TGCGCCAGCAGCCTCGGAGGAGGGGAGTACGAGCAGTACTTC
CDR3aa: CASSLGGGEYEQYF

j_gene: TRBJ2-5
v_gene: TRBV5-8
d_gene: -
abundance: many
CDR3nt: TGTGCCAGCAGCTTGGAAGAGGCTTCTGGGACCCAGTACTTC
CDR3aa: CASSLEEASGTQYF

j_gene: TRBJ2-7
v_gene: TRBV28
d_gene: TRBD1
abundance: -
CDR3nt: TGTGCCAGCGGGACAGGAGGGTTAAGTAGCTACGAGCAGTACTTC
CDR3aa: CASGTGGLSSYEQYF

j_gene: TRBJ2-7
v_gene: TRBV2
d_gene: -
abundance: few
CDR3nt: TGTGCCAGCAGTGTACACAGGGTAATGGGTGAGCAGTACTTC
CDR3aa: CASSVHRVMGEQYF

j_gene: TRBJ1-5
v_gene: TRBV7-9
d_gene: -
abundance: -
CDR3nt: TGTGCCAGCTCCCCCCGGTGGACCGTCAATCAGCCCCAGCATTTT
CDR3aa: CASSPRWTVNQPQHF

j_gene: TRBJ2-7
v_gene: TRBV6-1
d_gene: -
abundance: many
CDR3nt: TGTGCCAGCAGTGCACAGGGTTTGTACGAGCAGTACTTC
CDR3aa: CASSAQGLYEQYF

j_gene: TRBJ2-5
v_gene: TRBV7-9
d_gene: TRBD1
abundance: -
CDR3nt: TGTGCCAGCAGCCCTAGGGGGCAGGGGCAAGAGGCCCAGTACTTC
CDR3aa: CASSPRGQGQEAQYF

j_gene: TRBJ2-7
v_gene: TRBV2
d_gene: -
abundance: once
CDR3nt: TGTGCCAGCAGTGAAGGCCCGACGGCGAGCTCCTACGAGCAGTACTTC
CDR3aa: CASSEGPTASSYEQYF

j_gene: TRBJ2-7
v_gene: TRBV2
d_gene: TRBD2
abundance: -
CDR3nt: TGTGCCAGCAGTGGTCTAGCGGGAGCCGGGTTATACGAGCAGTACTTC
CDR3aa: CASSGLAGAGLYEQYF

j_gene: TRBJ1-6
v_gene: TRBV30
d_gene: -
abundance: -
CDR3nt: TGTGCCTGGAGTCCCACGGGAGGGGTGGGGTCATCCCTCCACTTT
CDR3aa: CAWSPTGGVGSSLHF

j_gene: TRBJ2-6
v_gene: TRBV29-1
d_gene: -
abundance: many
CDR3nt: TGCAGTCCGGGCTTGTCTGGGGCCAACGTCCTGACTTTC
CDR3aa: CSPGLSGANVLTF

j_gene: TRBJ1-2
v_gene: TRBV28
d_gene: -
abundance: -
CDR3nt: TGTGCCAGCAGTTCGTCGGGACGGAGTAACTATGGCTACACCTTC
CDR3aa: CASSSSGRSNYGYTF

j_gene: TRBJ1-2
v_gene: TRBV19
d_gene: -
abundance: -
CDR3nt: TGTGCCAGTAGCCAACTCAACTATGGCTACACCTTC
CDR3aa: CASSQLNYGYTF

j_gene: TRBJ2-7
v_gene: TRBV9
d_gene: -
abundance: many
CDR3nt: TGTGCCAGCGCCCGGGACCAGAACTACGAGCAGTACTTC
CDR3aa: CASARDQNYEQYF

j_gene: TRBJ1-2
v_gene: TRBV7-2
d_gene: TRBD1
abundance: -
CDR3nt: TGTGCCAGCAGCCGGGACAGGGTTCGGGGCTACACCTTC
CDR3aa: CASSRDRVRGYTF

j_gene: TRBJ1-2
v_gene: TRBV3-1
d_gene: TRBD1
abundance: -
CDR3nt: TGTGCCAGCAGCCGAAGTATCTGGGACAGGAGGGAATTTAACTATGGCTACACCTTC
CDR3aa: CASSRSIWDRREFNYGYTF

j_gene: TRBJ2-2
v_gene: TRBV14
d_gene: TRBD1
abundance: -
CDR3nt: TGTGCCAGCAGCCACGGGACAGCGTACACCGGGGAGCTGTTTTTT
CDR3aa: CASSHGTAYTGELFF

j_gene: TRBJ2-7
v_gene: TRBV10-3
d_gene: TRBD1
abundance: -
CDR3nt: TGTGCCATCAGGACCGGGACAGGGGGCTCCGAGCAGTACTTC
CDR3aa: CAIRTGTGGSEQYF